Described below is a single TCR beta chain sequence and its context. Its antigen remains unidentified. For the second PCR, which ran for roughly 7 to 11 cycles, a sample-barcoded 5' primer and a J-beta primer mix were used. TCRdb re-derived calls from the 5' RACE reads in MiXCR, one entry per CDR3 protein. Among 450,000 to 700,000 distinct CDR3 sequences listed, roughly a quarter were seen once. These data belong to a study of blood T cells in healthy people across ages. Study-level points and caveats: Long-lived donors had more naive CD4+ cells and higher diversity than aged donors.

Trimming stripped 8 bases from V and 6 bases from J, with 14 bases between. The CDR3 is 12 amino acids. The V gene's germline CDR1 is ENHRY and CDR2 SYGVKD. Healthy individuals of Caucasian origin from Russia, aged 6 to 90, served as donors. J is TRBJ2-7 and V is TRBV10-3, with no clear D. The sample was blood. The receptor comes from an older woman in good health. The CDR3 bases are TGTGCCATCTTGGCGGCTACGCGCGAGCAGTACTTC. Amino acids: CAILAATREQYF.